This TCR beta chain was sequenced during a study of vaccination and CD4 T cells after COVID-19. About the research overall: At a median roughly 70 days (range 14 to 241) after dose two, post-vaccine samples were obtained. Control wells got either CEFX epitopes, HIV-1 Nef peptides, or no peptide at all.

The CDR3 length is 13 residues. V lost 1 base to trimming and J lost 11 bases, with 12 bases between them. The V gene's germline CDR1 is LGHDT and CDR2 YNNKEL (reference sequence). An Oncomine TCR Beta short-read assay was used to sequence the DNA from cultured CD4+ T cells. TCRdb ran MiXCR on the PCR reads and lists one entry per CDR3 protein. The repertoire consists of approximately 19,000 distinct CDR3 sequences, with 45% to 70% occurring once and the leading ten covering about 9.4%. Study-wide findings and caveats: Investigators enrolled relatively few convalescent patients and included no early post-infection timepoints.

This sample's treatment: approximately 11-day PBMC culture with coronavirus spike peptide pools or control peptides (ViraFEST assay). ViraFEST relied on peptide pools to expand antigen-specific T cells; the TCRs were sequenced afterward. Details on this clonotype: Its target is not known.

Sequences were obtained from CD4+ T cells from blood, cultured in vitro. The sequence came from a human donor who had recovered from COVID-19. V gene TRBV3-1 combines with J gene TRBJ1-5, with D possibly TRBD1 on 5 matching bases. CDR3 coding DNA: TGTGCCAGCAGCCAAGGCCGGGGAGGGGCCCAGCATTTT. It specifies CASSQGRGGAQHF.